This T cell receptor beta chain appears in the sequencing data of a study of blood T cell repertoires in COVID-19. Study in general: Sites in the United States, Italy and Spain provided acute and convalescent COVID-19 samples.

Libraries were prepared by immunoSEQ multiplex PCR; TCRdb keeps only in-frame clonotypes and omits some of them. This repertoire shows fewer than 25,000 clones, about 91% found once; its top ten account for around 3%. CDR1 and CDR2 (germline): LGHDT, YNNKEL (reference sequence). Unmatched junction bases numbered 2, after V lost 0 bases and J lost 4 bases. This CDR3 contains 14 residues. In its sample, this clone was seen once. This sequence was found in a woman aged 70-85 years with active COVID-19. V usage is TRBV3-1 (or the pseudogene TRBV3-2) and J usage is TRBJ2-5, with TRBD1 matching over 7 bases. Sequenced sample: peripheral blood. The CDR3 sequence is CASSQDRGRETQYF. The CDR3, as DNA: TGTGCCAGCAGCCAAGACAGGGGGAGAGAGACCCAGTACTTC.